Listed below are T cell receptor beta chains from one sample, sequenced in a study of blood T cell repertoires in COVID-19. Profiling relied on immunoSEQ multiplex PCR, and the TCRdb table lists in-frame clones only, not all of them. The sample consists of about 230,000 clones, more than 70% of them appearing once. The sequenced material came from PBMCs or T cells enriched from blood (not recorded which). The receptors were gathered from a woman between 35 and 50 years old with acute COVID-19. Both conserved end residues are part of each CDR3. D genes are given only for firm matches. Clone size appears in some rows only: once, few, many, or a class for an expanded clone.

d_call clone_size j_call v_call cdr3_length cdr3_aa cdr3_nt
. . TRBJ2-3 TRBV5-4 13 CASSMGVTDTQYF TGTGCCAGCAGCATGGGCGTCACAGATACGCAGTATTTT
. . TRBJ2-2 TRBV9 15 CASSVAGRRAGELFF TGTGCCAGCAGCGTAGCGGGTAGGCGGGCCGGGGAGCTGTTTTTT
. . TRBJ2-2 TRBV3-1/TRBV3-2 15 CASSQVGTNTGELFF TGTGCCAGCAGCCAAGTTGGGACAAACACCGGGGAGCTGTTTTTT
. . TRBJ2-3 TRBV2 14 CASKLSGPSDTQYF TGTGCCAGCAAGCTAAGCGGTCCGTCGGATACGCAGTATTTT
. . TRBJ1-5 TRBV10-3 13 CAPWGPRDQPQHF TGTGCCCCATGGGGGCCCCGAGATCAGCCCCAGCATTTT
TRBD1 . TRBJ2-7 TRBV7-9 12 CASTRQGSEQYF TGTGCCAGCACGCGACAGGGTAGCGAGCAGTACTTC
. . TRBJ1-5 TRBV3-1/TRBV3-2 14 CASSQEGADQPQHF TGTGCCAGCAGCCAAGAAGGGGCGGATCAGCCCCAGCATTTT
. . TRBJ2-3 TRBV12-5 14 CASGLASGADTQYF TGTGCTAGTGGGCTCGCTTCAGGGGCCGATACGCAGTATTTT
. . TRBJ1-4 TRBV6-5 15 CASSYSGAFNEKLFF TGTGCCAGCAGTTACTCGGGGGCTTTTAATGAAAAACTGTTTTTT
. once TRBJ2-6 TRBV13 13 CASRHPGANVLTF TGTGCCAGCAGACACCCCGGGGCCAACGTCCTGACTTTC
TRBD1 . TRBJ2-7 TRBV12-3/TRBV12-4 13 CASSQGQGLQTGF TGTGCCAGCAGCCAGGGACAGGGGTTACAGACCGGTTTC
TRBD1 . TRBJ1-2 TRBV3-1/TRBV3-2 16 CASSHEKRTGDYGYTF TGTGCCAGCAGCCACGAGAAACGGACAGGGGACTATGGCTACACCTTC
TRBD2 . TRBJ2-5 TRBV10-2 15 CASSEVAGGPETQYF TGCGCCAGCAGTGAGGTAGCGGGGGGGCCTGAGACCCAGTACTTC
. few TRBJ1-6 TRBV5-1 15 CASSLNREINSPLHF TGCGCCAGCAGCTTGAACAGGGAAATTAATTCACCCCTCCACTTT
TRBD1 . TRBJ2-7 TRBV4-3 18 CASSQSSTAGTGGYEQYF TGCGCCAGCAGCCAGAGTAGCACCGCCGGGACAGGGGGCTACGAGCAGTACTTC
TRBD1 . TRBJ1-2 TRBV4-3 18 CASSQVFQGGYTNYGYTF TGCGCCAGCAGCCAAGTCTTTCAGGGGGGTTATACTAACTATGGCTACACCTTC
. . TRBJ1-5 TRBV19 13 CASSSVSNQPQHF TGTGCCAGTAGTTCGGTTAGCAATCAGCCCCAGCATTTT
TRBD1 . TRBJ1-5 TRBV4-3 14 CASSTRQGTQPQHF TGCGCCAGCAGCACACGACAGGGGACGCAGCCCCAGCATTTT
. . TRBJ1-1 TRBV2 13 CASSEGGRSEAFF TGTGCCAGCAGTGAAGGCGGGAGATCTGAAGCTTTCTTT
TRBD1 . TRBJ1-1 TRBV7-9 17 CASSLVPVGRGDTEAFF TGTGCCAGCAGCTTAGTCCCCGTAGGCAGGGGGGACACTGAAGCTTTCTTT
TRBD1 . TRBJ1-1 TRBV7-9 15 CASRDARTGITEAFF TGTGCCAGCAGAGACGCGAGGACAGGGATAACTGAAGCTTTCTTT
. . TRBJ1-6 TRBV19 13 CASSTNYNSPLHF TGTGCCAGTAGTACCAATTATAATTCACCCCTCCACTTT